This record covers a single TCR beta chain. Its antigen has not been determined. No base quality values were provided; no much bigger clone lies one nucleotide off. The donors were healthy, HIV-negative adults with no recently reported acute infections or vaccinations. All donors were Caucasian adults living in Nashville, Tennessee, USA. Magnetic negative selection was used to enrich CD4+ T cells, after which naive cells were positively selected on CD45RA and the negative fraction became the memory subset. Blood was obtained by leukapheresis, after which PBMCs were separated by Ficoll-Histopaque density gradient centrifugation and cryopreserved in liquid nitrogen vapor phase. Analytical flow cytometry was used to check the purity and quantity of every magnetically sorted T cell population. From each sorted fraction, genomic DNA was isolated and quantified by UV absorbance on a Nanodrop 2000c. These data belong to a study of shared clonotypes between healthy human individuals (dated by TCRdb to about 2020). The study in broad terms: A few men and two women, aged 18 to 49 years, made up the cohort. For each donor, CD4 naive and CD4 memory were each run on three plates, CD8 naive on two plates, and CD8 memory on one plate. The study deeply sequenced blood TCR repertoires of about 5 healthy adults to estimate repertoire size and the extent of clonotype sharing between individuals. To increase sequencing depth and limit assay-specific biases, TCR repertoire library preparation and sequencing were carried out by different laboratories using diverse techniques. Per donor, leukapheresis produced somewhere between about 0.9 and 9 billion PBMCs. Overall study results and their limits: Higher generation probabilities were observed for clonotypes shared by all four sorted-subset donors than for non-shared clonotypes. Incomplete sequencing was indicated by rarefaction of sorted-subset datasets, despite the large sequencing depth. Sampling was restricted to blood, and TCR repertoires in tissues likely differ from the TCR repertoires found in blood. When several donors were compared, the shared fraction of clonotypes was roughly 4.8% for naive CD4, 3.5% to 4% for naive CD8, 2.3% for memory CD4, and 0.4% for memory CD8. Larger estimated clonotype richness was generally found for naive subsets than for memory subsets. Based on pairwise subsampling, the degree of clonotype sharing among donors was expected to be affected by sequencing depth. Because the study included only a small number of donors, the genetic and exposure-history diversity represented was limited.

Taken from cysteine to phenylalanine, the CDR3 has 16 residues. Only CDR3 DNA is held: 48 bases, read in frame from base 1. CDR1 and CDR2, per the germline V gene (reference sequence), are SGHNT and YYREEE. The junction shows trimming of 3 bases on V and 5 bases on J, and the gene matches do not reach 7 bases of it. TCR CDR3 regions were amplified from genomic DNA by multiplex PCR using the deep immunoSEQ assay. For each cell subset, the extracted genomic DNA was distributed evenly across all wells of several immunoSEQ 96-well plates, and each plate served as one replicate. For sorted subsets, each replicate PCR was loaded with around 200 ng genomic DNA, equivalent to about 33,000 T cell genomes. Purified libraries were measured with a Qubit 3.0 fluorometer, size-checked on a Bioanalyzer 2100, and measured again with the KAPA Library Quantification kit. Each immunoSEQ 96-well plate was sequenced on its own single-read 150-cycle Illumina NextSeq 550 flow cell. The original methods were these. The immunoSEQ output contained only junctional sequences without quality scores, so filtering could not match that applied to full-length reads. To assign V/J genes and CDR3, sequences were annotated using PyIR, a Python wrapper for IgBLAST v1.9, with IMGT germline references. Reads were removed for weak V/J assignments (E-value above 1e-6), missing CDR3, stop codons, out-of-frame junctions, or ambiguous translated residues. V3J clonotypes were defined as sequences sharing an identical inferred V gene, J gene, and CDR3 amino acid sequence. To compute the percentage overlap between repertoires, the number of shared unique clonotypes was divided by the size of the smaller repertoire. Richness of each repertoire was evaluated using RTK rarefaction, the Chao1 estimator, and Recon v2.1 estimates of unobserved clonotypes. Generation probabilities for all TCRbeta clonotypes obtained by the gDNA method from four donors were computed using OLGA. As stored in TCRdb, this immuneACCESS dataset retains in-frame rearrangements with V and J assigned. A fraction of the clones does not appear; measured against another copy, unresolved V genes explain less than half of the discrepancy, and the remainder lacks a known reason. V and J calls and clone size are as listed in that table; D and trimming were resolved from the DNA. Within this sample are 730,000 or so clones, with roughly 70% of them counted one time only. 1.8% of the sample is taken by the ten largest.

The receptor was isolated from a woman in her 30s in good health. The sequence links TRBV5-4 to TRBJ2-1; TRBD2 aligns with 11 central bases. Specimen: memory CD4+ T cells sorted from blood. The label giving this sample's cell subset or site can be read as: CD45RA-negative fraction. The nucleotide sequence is TGTGCCAGCAGCTCCAGACTAGCGGGGAGGGACAATGAGCAGTTCTTC. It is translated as CASSSRLAGRDNEQFF. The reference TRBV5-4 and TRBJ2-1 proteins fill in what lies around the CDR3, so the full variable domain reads ETGVTQSPTHLIKTRGQQVTLRCSSQSGHNTVSWYQQALGQGPQFIFQYYREEENGRGNFPPRFSGLQFPNYSSELNVNALELDDSALYLCASSSRLAGRDNEQFFGPGTRLTVL.